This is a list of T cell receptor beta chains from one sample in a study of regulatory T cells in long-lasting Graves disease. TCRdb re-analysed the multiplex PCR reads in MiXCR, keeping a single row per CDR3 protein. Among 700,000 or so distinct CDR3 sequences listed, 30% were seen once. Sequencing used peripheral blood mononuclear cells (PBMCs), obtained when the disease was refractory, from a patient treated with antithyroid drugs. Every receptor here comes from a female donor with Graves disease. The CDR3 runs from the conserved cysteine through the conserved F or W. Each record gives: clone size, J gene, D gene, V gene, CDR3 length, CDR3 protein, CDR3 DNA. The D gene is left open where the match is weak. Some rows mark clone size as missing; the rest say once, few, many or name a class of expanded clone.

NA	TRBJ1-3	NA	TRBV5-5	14	CASSGQFSGNTIYF	TGTGCCTCCTCAGGACAGTTCTCTGGAAACACCATATATTTT
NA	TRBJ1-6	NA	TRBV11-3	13	CASSNRPGSPLHF	TGTGCCAGCAGCAACCGACCCGGCTCACCCCTCCACTTT
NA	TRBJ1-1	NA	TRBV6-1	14	CASRKADRGTEAFF	TGTGCCAGCAGGAAGGCCGACCGGGGGACTGAAGCTTTCTTT
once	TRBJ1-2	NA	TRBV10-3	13	CAISQDSSYGYTF	TGTGCCATCAGCCAGGACAGTAGCTATGGCTACACCTTC
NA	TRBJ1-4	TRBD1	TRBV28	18	CASSFSYADRTVYEKLFF	TGTGCCAGCAGTTTCTCTTACGCGGACAGGACGGTTTATGAAAAACTGTTTTTT
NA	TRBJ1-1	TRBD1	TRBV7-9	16	CASSPTGGYRDTEAFF	TGTGCCAGCAGCCCAACAGGGGGATATCGGGACACTGAAGCTTTCTTT
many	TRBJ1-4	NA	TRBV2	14	CASRVSGPNEKLFF	TGTGCCAGCAGGGTCTCGGGGCCTAATGAAAAACTGTTTTTT
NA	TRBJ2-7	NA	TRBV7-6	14	CASSTSTHSYEQYF	TGTGCCAGCAGCACTTCGACCCACTCCTACGAGCAGTACTTC
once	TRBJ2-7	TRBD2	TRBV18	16	CASSRLAGGASYEQYF	TGTGCCAGCTCACGACTAGCGGGCGGAGCCAGCTACGAGCAGTACTTC
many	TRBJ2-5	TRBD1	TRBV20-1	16	CSAQSGSGQGTETQYF	TGCAGTGCCCAGAGCGGCTCGGGACAGGGGACTGAGACCCAGTACTTC
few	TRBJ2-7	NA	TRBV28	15	CASSSARDGPYEQYF	TGTGCCAGCAGTTCCGCCCGGGACGGACCCTACGAGCAGTACTTC
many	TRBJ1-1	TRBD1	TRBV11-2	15	CASRPLTGFGTEAFF	TGTGCCAGCAGACCCTTGACAGGGTTCGGCACTGAAGCTTTCTTT
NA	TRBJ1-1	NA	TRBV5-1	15	CASSGVVGASTEAFF	TGCGCCAGCAGCGGGGTGGTTGGGGCATCCACTGAAGCTTTCTTT
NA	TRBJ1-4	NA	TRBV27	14	CASKASSPGEKLFF	TGTGCCAGCAAGGCATCATCTCCAGGGGAAAAACTGTTTTTT
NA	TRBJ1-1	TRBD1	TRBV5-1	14	CASSRSGGGTEAFF	TGCGCCAGCAGCCGTTCAGGGGGAGGCACTGAAGCTTTCTTT
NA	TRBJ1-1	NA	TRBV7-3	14	CASSLSASNTEAFF	TGTGCCAGCAGCTTATCGGCATCGAACACTGAAGCTTTCTTT
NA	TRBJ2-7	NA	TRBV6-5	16	CASSYSPGWGEDEQYF	TGTGCCAGCAGTTACTCGCCAGGGTGGGGTGAGGACGAGCAGTACTTC
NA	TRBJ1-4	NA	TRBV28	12	CAAAGPEGKLFF	TGTGCCGCTGCCGGACCCGAGGGAAAACTGTTTTTT
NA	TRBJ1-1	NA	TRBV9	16	CASSVALGHGNTEAFF	TGTGCCAGCAGCGTAGCCCTGGGACACGGGAACACTGAAGCTTTCTTT
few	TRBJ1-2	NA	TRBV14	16	CASSHLPDSRSYGYTF	TGTGCCAGCAGCCATCTACCGGACAGCCGATCCTATGGCTACACCTTC
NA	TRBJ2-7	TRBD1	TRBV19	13	CASSPQGSLEQYF	TGTGCCAGTAGTCCACAGGGGTCATTGGAGCAGTACTTC
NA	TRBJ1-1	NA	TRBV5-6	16	CASSLVGLGTNTEAFF	TGTGCCAGCAGCTTGGTGGGTTTAGGGACGAACACTGAAGCTTTCTTT
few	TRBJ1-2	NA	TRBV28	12	CASSLRERGYTF	TGTGCCAGCAGTTTAAGGGAGAGGGGCTACACCTTC
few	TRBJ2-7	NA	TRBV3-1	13	CASSRLAVNEQYF	TGTGCCAGCAGCCGTTTAGCCGTAAACGAGCAGTACTTC
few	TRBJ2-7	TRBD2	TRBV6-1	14	CASRRAGDAYEQYF	TGTGCCAGCAGGAGAGCGGGAGATGCCTACGAGCAGTACTTC
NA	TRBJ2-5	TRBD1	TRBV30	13	CAWRDRVQETQYF	TGTGCCTGGAGGGACAGGGTACAAGAGACCCAGTACTTC
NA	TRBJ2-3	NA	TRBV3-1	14	CASSQDPRTDTQYF	TGTGCCAGCAGCCAAGACCCACGCACAGATACGCAGTATTTT
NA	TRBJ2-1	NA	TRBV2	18	CASSYLGLGESSYNEQFF	TGTGCCAGCAGTTACCTAGGCCTAGGGGAAAGCTCCTACAATGAGCAGTTCTTC
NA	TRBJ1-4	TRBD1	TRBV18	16	CASSPPRTGAQQKLFF	TGTGCCAGCTCACCACCTCGGACAGGAGCACAGCAAAAACTGTTTTTT
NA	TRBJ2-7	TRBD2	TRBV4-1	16	CASSQELAGETYEQYF	TGCGCCAGCAGCCAGGAATTAGCGGGAGAGACCTACGAGCAGTACTTC
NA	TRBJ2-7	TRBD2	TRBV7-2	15	CASSLVSGGNTEQYF	TGTGCCAGCAGCTTAGTGTCCGGGGGGAATACCGAGCAGTACTTC
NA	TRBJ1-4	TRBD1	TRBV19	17	CASSMGQGPATNEKLFF	TGTGCCAGTAGTATGGGACAGGGCCCGGCAACTAATGAAAAACTGTTTTTT
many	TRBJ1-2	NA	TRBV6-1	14	CASSPVAGTYGYTF	TGTGCCAGCAGTCCCGTCGCAGGGACCTATGGCTACACCTTC
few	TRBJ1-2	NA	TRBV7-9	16	CASSPLGGSAPYGYTF	TGTGCCAGCAGCCCCCTGGGGGGGTCAGCGCCCTATGGCTACACCTTC
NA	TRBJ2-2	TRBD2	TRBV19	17	CASSPRGLAGVPGELFF	TGTGCCAGTAGTCCCCGTGGACTAGCGGGAGTGCCCGGGGAGCTGTTTTTT
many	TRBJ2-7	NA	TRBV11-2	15	CASSLDPTSPYEQYF	TGTGCCAGCAGCTTAGACCCAACTAGCCCCTACGAGCAGTACTTC
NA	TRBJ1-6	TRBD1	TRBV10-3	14	CAISQGQDSSPLHF	TGTGCCATCAGCCAGGGACAGGACAGTTCACCCCTCCACTTT
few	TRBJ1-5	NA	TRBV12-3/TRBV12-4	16	CASSLNMGYSNQPQHF	TGTGCCAGCAGTTTAAATATGGGTTATAGCAATCAGCCCCAGCATTTT
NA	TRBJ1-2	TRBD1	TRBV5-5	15	CASSPGTGGLYGYTF	TGTGCCAGCAGCCCTGGGACAGGGGGCCTCTATGGCTACACCTTC
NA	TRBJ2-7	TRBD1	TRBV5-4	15	CASSRQGTQSYEQYF	TGTGCCAGCAGCCGACAGGGAACCCAATCCTACGAGCAGTACTTC